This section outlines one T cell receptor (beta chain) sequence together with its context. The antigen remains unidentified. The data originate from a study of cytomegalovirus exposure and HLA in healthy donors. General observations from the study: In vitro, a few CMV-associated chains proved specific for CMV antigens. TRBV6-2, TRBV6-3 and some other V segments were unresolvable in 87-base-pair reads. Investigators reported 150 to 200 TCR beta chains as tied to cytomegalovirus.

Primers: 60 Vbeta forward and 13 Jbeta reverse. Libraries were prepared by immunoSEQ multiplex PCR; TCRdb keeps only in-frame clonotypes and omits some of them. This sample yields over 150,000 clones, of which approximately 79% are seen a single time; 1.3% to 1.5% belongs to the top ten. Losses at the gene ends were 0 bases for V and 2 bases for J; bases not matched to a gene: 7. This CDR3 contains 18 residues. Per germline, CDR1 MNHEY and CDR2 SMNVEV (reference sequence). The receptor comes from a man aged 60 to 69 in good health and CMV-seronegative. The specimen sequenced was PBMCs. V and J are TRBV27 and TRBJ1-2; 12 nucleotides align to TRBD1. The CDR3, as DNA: TGTGCCAGCAGTTTATCGGGCGGGACAGGGGGCTTAAACTATGGCTACACCTTC. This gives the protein CASSLSGGTGGLNYGYTF.